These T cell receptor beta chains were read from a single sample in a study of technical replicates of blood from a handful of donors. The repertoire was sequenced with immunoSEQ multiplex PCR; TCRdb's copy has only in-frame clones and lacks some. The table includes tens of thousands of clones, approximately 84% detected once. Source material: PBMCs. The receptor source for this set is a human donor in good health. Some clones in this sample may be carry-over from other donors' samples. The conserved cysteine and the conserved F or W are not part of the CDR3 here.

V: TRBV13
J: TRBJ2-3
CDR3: ASSLSGPTDTQY

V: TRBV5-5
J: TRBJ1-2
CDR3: ASSLLTGDWYYGYT

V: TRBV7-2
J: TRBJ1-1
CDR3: ASSLGDRRRGTEAF

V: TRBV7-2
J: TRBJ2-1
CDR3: ASNTQGLALRNEQF

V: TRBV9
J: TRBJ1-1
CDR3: ASSGQVSNTEAF

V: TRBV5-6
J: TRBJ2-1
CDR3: ASSSPRAVSGPNNEQF

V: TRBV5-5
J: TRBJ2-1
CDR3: ASRNLGGEQF

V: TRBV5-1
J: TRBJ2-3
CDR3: ASSLTGGFTDTQY

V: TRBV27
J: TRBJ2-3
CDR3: ASSLIRTGGKDTQY

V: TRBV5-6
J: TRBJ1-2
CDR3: ASSLNSAGGYT

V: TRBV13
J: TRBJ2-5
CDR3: ASSFTPREKETQY

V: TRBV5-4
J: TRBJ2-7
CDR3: ASSFGLAEYYEQY

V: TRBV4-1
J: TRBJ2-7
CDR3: ASSPTSGSGYEQY

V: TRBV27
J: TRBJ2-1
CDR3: ASSLRAGPYNEQF

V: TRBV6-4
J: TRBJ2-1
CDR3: ASSVDLGGSYNEQF

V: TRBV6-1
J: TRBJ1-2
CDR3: ASSEPDRVNNYGYT

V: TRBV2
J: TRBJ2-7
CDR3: ASRPTGSDEQY

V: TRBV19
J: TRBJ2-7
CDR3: ASSYSPGQGAAQY

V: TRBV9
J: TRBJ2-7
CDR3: ASSADSTSYEQY

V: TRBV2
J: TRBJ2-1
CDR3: ASSEALGTSGWENEQF

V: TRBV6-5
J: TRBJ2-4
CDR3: ASSIGGTVNIQY

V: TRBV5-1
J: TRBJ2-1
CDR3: ASSVLAGDNEQF

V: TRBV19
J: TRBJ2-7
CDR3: ASSSRWDRGYEQY

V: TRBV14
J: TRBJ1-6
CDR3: ASSLDRGSPLH

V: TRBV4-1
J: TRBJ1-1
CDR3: ASSATGVRMNTEAF

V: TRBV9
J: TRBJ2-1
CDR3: ASSVGGTGNNEQF

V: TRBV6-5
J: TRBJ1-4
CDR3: ASSRQGANEKLF

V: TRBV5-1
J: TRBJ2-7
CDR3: ASSHSQGYEQY

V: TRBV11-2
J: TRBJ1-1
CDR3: ASSTQGLGTEAF

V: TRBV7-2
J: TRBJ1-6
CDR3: ASSLGGLESPLH

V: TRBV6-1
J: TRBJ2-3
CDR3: ASSTDRGTDTQY

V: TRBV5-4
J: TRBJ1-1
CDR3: ASSLVGVRATEAF

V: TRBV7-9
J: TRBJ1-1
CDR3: ASSLAGARVEAF

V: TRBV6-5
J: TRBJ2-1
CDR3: ASSTSSSGEQF

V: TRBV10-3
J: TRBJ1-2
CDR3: AISEGQGRAYGYT

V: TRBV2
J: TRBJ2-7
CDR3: ASASSYEQY

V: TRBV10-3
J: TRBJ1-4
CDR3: AISETTGSEKLF

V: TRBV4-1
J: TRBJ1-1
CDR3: ASSLGGGYTEAF

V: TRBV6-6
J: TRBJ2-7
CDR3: ASSYPPAGEQY

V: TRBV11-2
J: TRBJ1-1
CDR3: ASSLLGGPGTEAF

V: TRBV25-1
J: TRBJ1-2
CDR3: ASSEYSQGYGYT